The clone carrying this T cell receptor (beta chain) was counted ten times or more. Its target is not known. Time point given: newly diagnosed GD, antithyroid drugs for less than 3 months. Making the TCR library involved RNA that had been extracted from PBMCs. Patients of an endocrinology department in Xi'an, China, were included. iRepertoire HTBI primers and Arm-PCR of CDR3 regions built TCR beta libraries. One entry per CDR3 protein results from TCRdb running MiXCR on the multiplex PCR reads. The data contain around 400,000 distinct CDR3 sequences, around a sixth of them singletons. This entry comes from a study of regulatory T cells in long-lasting Graves disease. General study results and limits: Gene preferences differed: TRBV28, TRBJ1-2, TRBJ2-5 in persistent cases.

The CDR3 runs to 16 residues. Germline values: CDR1 LNHDA, CDR2 SQIVND (reference sequence). V was clipped by 4 bases and J by 2 bases; unmatched bases: 11. The source was peripheral blood mononuclear cells (PBMCs), collected at new diagnosis, from a patient treated with antithyroid drugs. This clonotype was sampled from a female donor with Graves disease. The rearrangement joins TRBV19 to TRBJ2-7; 7 bases align to TRBD2. The CDR3: CASSTVVAGDTYEQYF. DNA of the CDR3: TGTGCCAGTAGTACAGTAGTAGCGGGCGATACCTACGAGCAGTACTTC.